These 12 T cell receptor beta chains share one sample of origin, sequenced in a study of HIV-infected patients and healthy controls. No cell fractionation was done, so the repertoire covers all unsorted peripheral blood T cells. Alpha and beta constant-region primers primed reverse transcription of around 500 ng RNA. Each of the alpha and beta chains got its own library through chain-specific third strand synthesis with indices. TCRdb reprocessed the 5' RACE reads via MiXCR and lists one record per CDR3 protein. Counted here are around 5,000 distinct CDR3 sequences, around a quarter occurring once; the ten biggest clones make up more than 20%. The sample was blood, taken before antiretroviral therapy. These receptors originate from an adult with HIV infection.

A remark on this clonotype: A much larger clone is a single base away; this may be a read error. V is TRBV2 and J is TRBJ2-1; possible D gene TRBD2, 5 bases. Trimming took off 5 bases at V and 5 bases at J, with 13 bases between the two ends. The germline gives CDR1 SNHLY, CDR2 FYNNEI. CDR3 length: 14 residues. The CDR3 sequence: CASSFGFGDNEQFF. CDR3 coding DNA: TGTGCCAGCAGTTTTGGGTTCGGGGACAATGAGCAGTTCTTC.

This sequence joins TRBV7-6 and TRBJ2-7, with a tentative D call TRBD1 (5 bases). The V end was cut by 2 bases, the J end by 3 bases, with 11 bases between. This CDR3 comprises 14 residues. Germline assignment: CDR1 SGHVS and CDR2 FNYEAQ. The CDR3 sequence: CASSLQGTNYEQYF. CDR3 coding DNA: TGTGCCAGCAGCTTACAGGGAACCAACTACGAGCAGTACTTC.

Sample share makes this clonotype medium-sized. The V call is TRBV4-2, the J call TRBJ1-5; D remains unclear. The germline V gene encodes CDR1 LGHNA and CDR2 YNFKEQ. The CDR3 spans 16 residues. Trimming pared 0 bases from V and 0 bases from J, leaving 9 bases between. CDR3 sequence reads: CASSQDPAGSNQPQHF. The CDR3 nucleotides read TGTGCCAGCAGCCAAGATCCGGCGGGTAGCAATCAGCCCCAGCATTTT.

V usage is TRBV10-2 and J usage is TRBJ2-3, with 9 bases identical to TRBD2. The CDR3 is made up of 17 amino acids. V lost 0 bases, J lost 2 bases, and 6 bases stayed unmatched. From germline, CDR1 is WSHSY and CDR2 SAAADI. The CDR3 loop reads CASSESSVGLATDTQYF. The CDR3 coding sequence is TGCGCCAGCAGTGAGTCGAGTGTGGGACTAGCCACAGATACGCAGTATTTT.

This clonotype rates as medium-sized. V usage is TRBV20-1 and J usage is TRBJ2-5; D not resolved. V dropped 6 bases and J dropped 5 bases, with 16 bases sitting between them. This CDR3 has 13 residues. The germline V gene has CDR1 DFQATT and CDR2 SNEGSKA (reference sequence). The CDR3: CSAWVPGRETQYF. The CDR3 DNA reads TGCAGTGCCTGGGTCCCCGGCCGGGAGACCCAGTACTTC.

This rearrangement joins TRBV27 to TRBJ2-1; tentatively, D is TRBD1 or TRBD2 (7 bases each). Germline V gene lookup returns CDR1 MNHEY and CDR2 SMNVEV (reference sequence). This CDR3 region has 14 residues. V lost 6 bases to trimming and J lost 1 base, with 10 bases between them. This CDR3 reads CASSQGGSYNEQFF. As DNA, the CDR3 is TGTGCCAGCAGCCAGGGGGGGTCCTACAATGAGCAGTTCTTC.

There are many counts of this clonotype. The chain recombines TRBV5-1 with TRBJ1-6; tentative D call: TRBD1 (5 bases). Germline loops: CDR1 SGHRS, CDR2 YFSETQ. The CDR3 totals 14 residues. Trimming pared 0 bases from V and 8 bases from J, leaving 9 bases between. The CDR3 nucleotides are TGCGCCAGCAGCTTGGTTCAGGGAGATTCACCCCTCCACTTT. This sequence encodes CASSLVQGDSPLHF.

This rearrangement joins TRBV7-2 to TRBJ1-5; D not resolved. Trimming pared 1 base from V and 6 bases from J, leaving 16 bases between. Germline V gene data show CDR1 as SGHTA and CDR2 as FQGNSA. CDR3 length: 16 residues. The CDR3 protein is CASSLGPLAAGQPQHF. DNA for the CDR3: TGTGCCAGCAGCTTAGGTCCCCTAGCAGCGGGTCAGCCCCAGCATTTT.

By sample share, this clonotype is medium-sized. J is TRBJ2-3 and V is TRBV7-2; D possibly matches TRBD1 or TRBD2 (5 bases each). Trimming took off 5 bases at V and 8 bases at J, with 11 bases between the two ends. From germline, CDR1 is SGHTA and CDR2 FQGNSA. CDR3 length: 12 amino acids. This CDR3 reads CASSPVGGTQYF. The DNA for the CDR3 is TGTGCCAGCAGCCCAGTTGGGGGTACGCAGTATTTT.

This clonotype occurred many times. This sequence joins TRBV27 and TRBJ1-1, with D perhaps TRBD1 (5 bases). The CDR3 contains 13 residues. Germline V gene data show CDR1 as MNHEY and CDR2 as SMNVEV (reference sequence). The V gene lost 4 bases and the J gene lost 4 bases, with 10 bases spanning the gap. In DNA form, the CDR3 reads TGTGCCAGCAGTTACGGGGGGATCACTGAAGCTTTCTTT. Its protein is CASSYGGITEAFF.

Of note for this clonotype: A much larger clonotype is one base distant, so this may be a read error. This sequence joins TRBV11-2 and TRBJ2-1; 7 nucleotides align to TRBD1. Per germline, CDR1 SGHAT and CDR2 FQNNGV. The CDR3 runs to 15 residues. The CDR3 protein is CARSSTGSLYNEQFF. The CDR3 nucleotides are TGTGCCAGAAGCTCGACAGGGTCCCTATACAATGAGCAGTTCTTC. Looking up the rest from reference TRBV11-2 and TRBJ2-1 gives the full variable domain: EAGVAQSPRYKIIEKRQSVAFWCNPISGHATLYWYQQILGQGPKLLIQFQNNGVVDDSQLPKDRFSAERLKGVDSTLKIQPAKLEDSAVYLCARSSTGSLYNEQFFGPGTRLTVL.

The genes are TRBV29-1 and TRBJ2-7; D may be TRBD1 (6 bases). Trimming shortened V by 7 bases and J by 5 bases, and 18 bases separated the two germline ends. The CDR3 length is 13 residues. CDR1 and CDR2 from the germline V gene are SQVTM and ANQGSEA. CDR3 DNA sequence: TGCAGCGCTGTACAGGGCGGTAATGACGAGCAGTACTTC. Its protein product is CSAVQGGNDEQYF.